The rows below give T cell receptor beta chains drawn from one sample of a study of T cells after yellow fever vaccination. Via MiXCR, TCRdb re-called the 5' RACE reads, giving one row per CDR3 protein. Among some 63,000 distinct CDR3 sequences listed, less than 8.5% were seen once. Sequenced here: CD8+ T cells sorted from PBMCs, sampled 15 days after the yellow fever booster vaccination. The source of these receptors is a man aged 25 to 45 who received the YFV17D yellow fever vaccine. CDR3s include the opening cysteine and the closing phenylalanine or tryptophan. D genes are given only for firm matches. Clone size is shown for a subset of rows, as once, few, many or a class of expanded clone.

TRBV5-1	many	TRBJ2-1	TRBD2	TGCGCCAGCAGCTTGGGACTAGCGGATGTTTACAATGAGCAGTTCTTC	CASSLGLADVYNEQFF
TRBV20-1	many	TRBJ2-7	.	TGCAGTGCTCCAAGACTGTGGGAGCAGTACTTC	CSAPRLWEQYF
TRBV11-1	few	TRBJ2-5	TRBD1	TGTGCCAGCAGCCCAATCGCAATTCGGGACAGGGTGAGGGAGTACCAAGAGACCCAGTACTTC	CASSPIAIRDRVREYQETQYF
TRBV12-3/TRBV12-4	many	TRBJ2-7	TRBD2	TGTGCCAGCAGTATCGGGACTAGCGGGCACGAGCAGTACTTC	CASSIGTSGHEQYF
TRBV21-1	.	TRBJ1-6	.	TGTGCCAGCAGCAAGTGGGATTCTGGGACAGGGGGCCCTAATTCACCCCTCCACTTT	CASSKWDSGTGGPNSPLHF
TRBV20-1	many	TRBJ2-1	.	TGCAGTGCTAGAGGTCTAGATACTAACAATGAGCAGTTCTTC	CSARGLDTNNEQFF
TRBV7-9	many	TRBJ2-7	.	TGTGCCAGCAGCTCCTCCTCGGCGGATGTGCTACGAGGGCAGTACTTC	CASSSSSADVLRGQYF
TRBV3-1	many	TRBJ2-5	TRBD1	TGTGCCAGCAGGGGGACAGCCGGAGAGACCCAGTACTTC	CASRGTAGETQYF
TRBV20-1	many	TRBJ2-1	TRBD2	TGCAGTGCTAGTCAATTGCCAAAAGGGGCTAGCGGGCCTTATTACAATGAGCAGTTCTTC	CSASQLPKGASGPYYNEQFF
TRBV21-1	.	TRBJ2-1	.	TGTGCCAGCCCTCCCGGGGGACTAGCGGGAGTTCCCCATGAGCAGTTCTTC	CASPPGGLAGVPHEQFF
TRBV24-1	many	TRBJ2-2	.	TGTGCCACCAGTGAGACGGCCTCGACCGGGGAGCTGTTTTTT	CATSETASTGELFF